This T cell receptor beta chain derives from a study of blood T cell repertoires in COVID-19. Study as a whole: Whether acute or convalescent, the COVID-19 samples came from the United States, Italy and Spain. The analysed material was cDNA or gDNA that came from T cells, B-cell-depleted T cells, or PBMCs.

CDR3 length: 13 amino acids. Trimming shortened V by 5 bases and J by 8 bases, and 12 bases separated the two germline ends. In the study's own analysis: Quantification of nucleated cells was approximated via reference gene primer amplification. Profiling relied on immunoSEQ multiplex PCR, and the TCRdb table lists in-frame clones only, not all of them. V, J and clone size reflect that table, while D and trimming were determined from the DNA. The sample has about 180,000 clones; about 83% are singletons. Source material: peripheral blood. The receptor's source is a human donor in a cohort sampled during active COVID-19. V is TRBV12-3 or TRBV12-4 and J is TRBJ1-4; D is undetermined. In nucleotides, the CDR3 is TGTGCCAGCAGTCCCCCGGGGTCCGAAAAACTGTTTTTT. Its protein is CASSPPGSEKLFF.